This is a list of T cell receptor beta chains from one sample in a study of long-term antiretroviral therapy in people with HIV. Produced via immunoSEQ multiplex PCR; TCRdb's table is partial and in-frame only. This sample has approximately 34,000 clones, with roughly 87% found just once. The sequencing used unsorted PBMCs, collected 1 year after starting antiretroviral therapy. These receptors were taken from a man between 18 and 35 years old with HIV. The CDR3 runs from the conserved cysteine through the conserved F or W. Fields, in order: J gene, D gene, V gene, clone size, CDR3 protein, CDR3 DNA. D genes are given only for firm matches. Only some rows state a clone size, as once, few, many or a class for expanded clones.

J: TRBJ2-1; D: NA; V: TRBV5-8; size: NA; CDR3: CASSALLTRNEQFF; DNA: TGTGCCAGCAGCGCCCTCCTCACTAGGAATGAGCAGTTCTTC
J: TRBJ2-7; D: NA; V: TRBV15; size: once; CDR3: CATLRSANDYEQYF; DNA: TGTGCCACCCTGAGGTCTGCGAACGACTACGAGCAGTACTTC
J: TRBJ2-7; D: TRBD1; V: TRBV27; size: NA; CDR3: CASSIGTGSYEQYF; DNA: TGTGCCAGCAGTATTGGGACAGGGTCCTACGAGCAGTACTTC
J: TRBJ2-3; D: NA; V: TRBV6-1; size: NA; CDR3: CASSDQGPTDTQYF; DNA: TGTGCCAGCAGTGACCAGGGGCCCACAGATACGCAGTATTTT
J: TRBJ1-4; D: TRBD1; V: TRBV6-5; size: NA; CDR3: CASSYQGGYEKLFF; DNA: TGTGCCAGCAGTTATCAGGGGGGATATGAAAAACTGTTTTTT
J: TRBJ1-2; D: TRBD1; V: TRBV2; size: few; CDR3: CASSPSGTGGEGYTF; DNA: TGTGCCAGCAGCCCCTCCGGGACAGGGGGGGAAGGCTACACCTTC
J: TRBJ2-2; D: NA; V: TRBV11-2; size: NA; CDR3: CASSPLNGELFF; DNA: TGTGCCAGCAGCCCGCTTAACGGGGAGCTGTTTTTT
J: TRBJ1-1; D: NA; V: TRBV7-8; size: NA; CDR3: CASSLARGFAEAFF; DNA: TGTGCCAGCAGCTTAGCGCGGGGTTTCGCTGAAGCTTTCTTT
J: TRBJ2-4; D: TRBD1; V: TRBV9; size: few; CDR3: CASSDSGGVGIQYF; DNA: TGTGCCAGCAGCGACTCAGGGGGCGTTGGCATTCAGTACTTC
J: TRBJ1-5; D: NA; V: TRBV4-1; size: NA; CDR3: CASSHASGGQPQHF; DNA: TGCGCCAGCAGCCATGCCTCCGGGGGTCAGCCCCAGCATTTT
J: TRBJ1-1; D: NA; V: TRBV18; size: NA; CDR3: CASSPLSQQGLNTEAFF; DNA: TGTGCCAGCTCACCTCTCTCCCAACAGGGCTTGAACACTGAAGCTTTCTTT
J: TRBJ2-7; D: NA; V: TRBV19; size: NA; CDR3: CASSPGTRISGEQYF; DNA: TGTGCCAGTAGCCCCGGGACAAGAATTTCGGGAGAGCAGTACTTC
J: TRBJ2-6; D: TRBD2; V: TRBV7-8; size: NA; CDR3: CASSLAGGLSGANVLTF; DNA: TGTGCCAGCAGCCTAGCGGGGGGTCTCTCTGGGGCCAACGTCCTGACTTTC
J: TRBJ2-7; D: TRBD2; V: TRBV7-9; size: few; CDR3: CASSLVTSGGNYEQYF; DNA: TGTGCCAGCAGCTTAGTCACTAGCGGAGGAAACTACGAGCAGTACTTC
J: TRBJ1-4; D: NA; V: TRBV19; size: NA; CDR3: CASSPDRPNEKLFF; DNA: TGTGCCAGTAGCCCGGACAGACCTAATGAAAAACTGTTTTTT
J: TRBJ2-7; D: NA; V: TRBV10-3; size: NA; CDR3: CAISENSLYEQYF; DNA: TGTGCCATCAGTGAGAACAGCCTTTACGAGCAGTACTTC
J: TRBJ1-1; D: NA; V: TRBV5-1; size: NA; CDR3: CASSLEGGTTEAFF; DNA: TGCGCCAGCAGCTTGGAGGGGGGGACAACTGAAGCTTTCTTT
J: TRBJ1-1; D: TRBD1; V: TRBV9; size: NA; CDR3: CASSVVGTGGTEAFF; DNA: TGTGCCAGCAGCGTAGTCGGGACAGGGGGCACTGAAGCTTTCTTT
J: TRBJ1-1; D: NA; V: TRBV18; size: NA; CDR3: CASSLTVVRERTEAFF; DNA: TGTGCCAGCTCGCTCACTGTGGTCAGGGAGAGGACTGAAGCTTTCTTT
J: TRBJ1-4; D: TRBD1; V: TRBV7-9; size: few; CDR3: CASSPDRGNEKLFF; DNA: TGTGCCAGCAGCCCCGACAGGGGGAATGAAAAACTGTTTTTT
J: TRBJ2-1; D: NA; V: TRBV9; size: NA; CDR3: CASSVGYMWGSSYNEQFF; DNA: TGTGCCAGCAGCGTAGGTTATATGTGGGGGAGCTCCTACAATGAGCAGTTCTTC
J: TRBJ2-1; D: NA; V: TRBV7-2; size: NA; CDR3: CASSLSSETYNEQFF; DNA: TGTGCCAGCAGCTTATCTAGCGAGACCTACAATGAGCAGTTCTTC
J: TRBJ2-1; D: TRBD2; V: TRBV11-3; size: NA; CDR3: CASSPRLAGDNEQFF; DNA: TGTGCCAGCAGCCCCCGACTAGCGGGAGACAATGAGCAGTTCTTC
J: TRBJ2-7; D: NA; V: TRBV7-2; size: NA; CDR3: CASSSAPWREDYEQYF; DNA: TGTGCCAGCAGCTCGGCCCCGTGGCGGGAAGACTACGAGCAGTACTTC
J: TRBJ1-5; D: TRBD1; V: TRBV15; size: NA; CDR3: CATSRVKGTANQPQHF; DNA: TGTGCCACCAGCAGAGTCAAGGGGACAGCAAATCAGCCCCAGCATTTT
J: TRBJ2-7; D: TRBD1; V: TRBV27; size: NA; CDR3: CASSFLDREDEQYF; DNA: TGTGCCAGCAGTTTCCTGGACAGGGAGGACGAGCAGTACTTC
J: TRBJ1-1; D: NA; V: TRBV7-8; size: NA; CDR3: CASSPVGRVENTEAFF; DNA: TGTGCCAGCAGCCCGGTGGGGAGGGTTGAGAACACTGAAGCTTTCTTT
J: TRBJ2-3; D: TRBD2; V: TRBV7-6; size: NA; CDR3: CASSLDPPSGRASTRQYF; DNA: TGTGCCAGCAGCTTAGACCCTCCTAGCGGGAGGGCCTCGACGAGGCAGTATTTT
J: TRBJ1-2; D: TRBD1; V: TRBV5-6; size: NA; CDR3: CASSLGTGSRGYTF; DNA: TGTGCCAGCAGCTTGGGGACAGGTAGTAGAGGCTACACCTTC
J: TRBJ1-1; D: NA; V: TRBV27; size: NA; CDR3: CASTTGFAGTEAFF; DNA: TGTGCCAGCACCACCGGGTTTGCAGGTACTGAAGCTTTCTTT
J: TRBJ2-1; D: NA; V: TRBV7-8; size: NA; CDR3: CASSSQESSYNEQFF; DNA: TGTGCCAGCAGCTCACAGGAGAGCTCCTACAATGAGCAGTTCTTC
J: TRBJ2-7; D: TRBD1; V: TRBV4-1; size: NA; CDR3: CASSQDTGGWYEQYF; DNA: TGCGCCAGCAGCCAAGATACAGGGGGATGGTACGAGCAGTACTTC
J: TRBJ2-1; D: NA; V: TRBV4-3; size: NA; CDR3: CASSQSQGIDNEQFF; DNA: TGCGCCAGCAGCCAAAGTCAGGGAATCGACAATGAGCAGTTCTTC
J: TRBJ2-5; D: TRBD1; V: TRBV9; size: NA; CDR3: CASSVAGGGETQYF; DNA: TGTGCCAGCAGCGTAGCAGGGGGCGGAGAGACCCAGTACTTC
J: TRBJ1-1; D: TRBD1; V: TRBV5-6; size: once; CDR3: CASSVGTEEAFF; DNA: TGTGCCAGCAGCGTCGGGACAGAGGAAGCTTTCTTT
J: TRBJ2-7; D: NA; V: TRBV7-6; size: NA; CDR3: CASSFGDGQSYEQYF; DNA: TGTGCCAGCAGCTTTGGTGACGGACAGTCCTACGAGCAGTACTTC
J: TRBJ1-2; D: NA; V: TRBV9; size: NA; CDR3: CASSVASTSTRRQVRGYTF; DNA: TGTGCCAGCAGCGTAGCCTCCACTTCCACACGGCGACAGGTTCGTGGCTACACCTTC
J: TRBJ2-2; D: NA; V: TRBV29-1; size: NA; CDR3: CSIFGVTGELFF; DNA: TGCAGCATTTTCGGGGTCACCGGGGAGCTGTTTTTT
J: TRBJ1-4; D: NA; V: TRBV4-1; size: NA; CDR3: CASSQQFLNEKLFF; DNA: TGCGCCAGCAGCCAGCAGTTCCTTAATGAAAAACTGTTTTTT
J: TRBJ2-7; D: TRBD1; V: TRBV5-6; size: NA; CDR3: CASSLGQGSSYEQYF; DNA: TGTGCCAGCAGCCTGGGACAGGGGAGCTCCTACGAGCAGTACTTC
J: TRBJ1-2; D: NA; V: TRBV19; size: NA; CDR3: CASTTSGGYTF; DNA: TGTGCCAGTACCACCTCGGGGGGCTACACCTTC
J: TRBJ2-7; D: TRBD1; V: TRBV4-1; size: NA; CDR3: CASNRGADSSYEQYF; DNA: TGCGCCAGCAACAGGGGAGCGGATAGCTCCTACGAGCAGTACTTC
J: TRBJ2-1; D: TRBD1; V: TRBV7-2; size: NA; CDR3: CASSLSWTGHNEQFF; DNA: TGTGCCAGCAGCCTCAGTTGGACAGGGCACAATGAGCAGTTCTTC
J: TRBJ2-1; D: TRBD2; V: TRBV4-3; size: once; CDR3: CASSQVASGRAGSYNEQFF; DNA: TGCGCCAGCAGCCAAGTCGCTAGCGGGAGGGCCGGCTCCTACAATGAGCAGTTCTTC
J: TRBJ2-7; D: TRBD2; V: TRBV28; size: NA; CDR3: CASSLSGSSRYEQYF; DNA: TGTGCCAGCAGTCTCAGCGGGAGCTCTAGGTACGAGCAGTACTTC
J: TRBJ1-1; D: TRBD1; V: TRBV19; size: NA; CDR3: CASSMGQGARTEAFF; DNA: TGTGCCAGTAGTATGGGACAGGGGGCGAGGACTGAAGCTTTCTTT
J: TRBJ2-7; D: NA; V: TRBV5-8; size: NA; CDR3: CASSPTTDSFTYEQYF; DNA: TGTGCCAGCAGCCCTACAACGGACAGTTTTACCTACGAGCAGTACTTC
J: TRBJ1-3; D: NA; V: TRBV27; size: NA; CDR3: CASSKRPPGPKMSSGNTIYF; DNA: TGTGCCAGCAGTAAAAGACCCCCTGGACCGAAAATGAGCTCTGGAAACACCATATATTTT